This T cell receptor (beta chain) is from a study of blood T cells in healthy people across ages. Study-wide findings and caveats: A greater number of naive CD4+ cells and higher diversity distinguished long-lived donors from aged donors.

The ends lost 5 bases at V and 2 bases at J; junction bases unmatched: 7. The CDR3 sequence is 15 residues long. CDR1 and CDR2 from the germline V gene are DFQATT and SNEGSKA (reference sequence). Using a J-beta primer mix together with a sample-barcoded 5' primer, a second PCR was run for roughly 7 to 12 cycles. MiXCR was run by TCRdb on the 5' RACE reads, yielding one entry per CDR3 protein. The sample carries about 2 million distinct CDR3 sequences, roughly 52% recorded once. This clonotype has just a few counts. What it binds is not known. This sequence was found in a woman aged 40 to 49 in good health. The gene calls are TRBV20-1 and TRBJ2-5, with TRBD2 matching over 11 bases. The material sequenced was blood. The CDR3 region has the DNA TGCAGTGCTGAGCGACTAGCGGGGCGGCAAGAGACCCAGTACTTC. Translation gives CSAERLAGRQETQYF.